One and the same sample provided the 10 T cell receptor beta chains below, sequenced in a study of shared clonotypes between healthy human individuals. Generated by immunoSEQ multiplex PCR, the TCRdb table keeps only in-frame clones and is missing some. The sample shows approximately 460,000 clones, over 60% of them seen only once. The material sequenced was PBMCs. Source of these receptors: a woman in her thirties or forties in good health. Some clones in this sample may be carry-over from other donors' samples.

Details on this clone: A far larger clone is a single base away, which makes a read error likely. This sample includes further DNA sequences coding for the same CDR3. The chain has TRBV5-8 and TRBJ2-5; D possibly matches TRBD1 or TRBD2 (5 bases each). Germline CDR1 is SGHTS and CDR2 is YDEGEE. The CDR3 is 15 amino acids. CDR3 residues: CASSPSGRKQETQYF. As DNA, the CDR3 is TGTGCCAGCAGCCCGTCGGGACGCAAGCAAGAAACCCAGTACTTC.

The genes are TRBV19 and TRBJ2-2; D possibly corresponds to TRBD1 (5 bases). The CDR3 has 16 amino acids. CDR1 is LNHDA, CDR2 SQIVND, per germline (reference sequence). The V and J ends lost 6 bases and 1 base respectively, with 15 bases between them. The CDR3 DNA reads TGTGCCAGTAGCCCATATCCGCAGGGGAACACCGGGGAGCTGTTTTTT. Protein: CASSPYPQGNTGELFF.

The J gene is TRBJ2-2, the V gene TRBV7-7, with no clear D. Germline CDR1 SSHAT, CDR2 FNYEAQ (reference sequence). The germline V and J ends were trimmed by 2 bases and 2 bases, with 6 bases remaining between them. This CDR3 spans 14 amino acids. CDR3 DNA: TGTGCCAGCAGCTTACTGCAAAACACCGGGGAGCTGTTTTTT. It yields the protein CASSLLQNTGELFF.

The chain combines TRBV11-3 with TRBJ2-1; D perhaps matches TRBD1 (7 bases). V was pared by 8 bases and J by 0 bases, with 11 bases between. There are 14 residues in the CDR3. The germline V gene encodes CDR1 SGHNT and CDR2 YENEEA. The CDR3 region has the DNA TGTGCCAGCGGCCAGGGGGGCTCCTACAATGAGCAGTTCTTC. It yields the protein CASGQGGSYNEQFF.

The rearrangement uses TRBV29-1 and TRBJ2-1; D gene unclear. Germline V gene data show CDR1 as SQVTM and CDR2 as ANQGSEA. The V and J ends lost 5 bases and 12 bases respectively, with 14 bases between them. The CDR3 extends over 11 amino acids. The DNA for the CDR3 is TGCAGCGTTAGTCGCGAGAGTCGGCAGTTCTTC. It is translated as CSVSRESRQFF.

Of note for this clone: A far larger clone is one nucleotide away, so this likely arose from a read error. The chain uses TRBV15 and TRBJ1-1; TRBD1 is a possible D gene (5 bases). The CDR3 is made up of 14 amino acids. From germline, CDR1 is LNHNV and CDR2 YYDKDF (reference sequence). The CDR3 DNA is TGTGCCACCGGCAGAGATCTAGGGGACACTGAAGCTTTCTTT. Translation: CATGRDLGDTEAFF.

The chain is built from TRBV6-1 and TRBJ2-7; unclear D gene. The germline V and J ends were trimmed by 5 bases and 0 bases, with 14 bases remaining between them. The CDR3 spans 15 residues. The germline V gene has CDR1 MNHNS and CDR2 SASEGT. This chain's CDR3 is CASSPFRQSSYEQYF. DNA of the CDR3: TGTGCCAGCAGTCCGTTCCGCCAGAGCTCCTACGAGCAGTACTTC.

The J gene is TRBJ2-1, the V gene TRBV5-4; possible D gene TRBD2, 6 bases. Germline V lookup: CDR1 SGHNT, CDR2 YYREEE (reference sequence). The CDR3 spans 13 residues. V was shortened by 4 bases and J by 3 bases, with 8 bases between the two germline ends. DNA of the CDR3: TGTGCCAGCAGCATGACTAGCTACAATGAGCAGTTCTTC. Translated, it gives CASSMTSYNEQFF.

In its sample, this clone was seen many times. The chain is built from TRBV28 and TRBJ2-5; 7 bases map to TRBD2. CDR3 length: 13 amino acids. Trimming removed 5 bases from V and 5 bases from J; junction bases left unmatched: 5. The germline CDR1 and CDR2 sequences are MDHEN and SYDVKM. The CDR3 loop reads CASSGEGRETQYF. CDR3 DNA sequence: TGTGCCAGCAGTGGGGAGGGGAGGGAGACCCAGTACTTC.

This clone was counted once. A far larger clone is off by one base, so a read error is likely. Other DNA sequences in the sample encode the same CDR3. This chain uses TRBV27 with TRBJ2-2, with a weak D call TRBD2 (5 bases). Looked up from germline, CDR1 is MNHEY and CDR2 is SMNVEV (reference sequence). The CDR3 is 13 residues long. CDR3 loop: CASRDSNTGELFF. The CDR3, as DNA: TGTGCCAGCAGGGACTCGAACACCGGGGAGCTGTTCTTT.